The 17 T cell receptor beta chains below all came from one sample that was sequenced in a study of blood T cell repertoires in COVID-19. Here immunoSEQ multiplex PCR was the method, and the copy in TCRdb shows in-frame clones only, minus some. There are more than 150,000 clones in the sample; roughly 78% occur only once, and about 3% lies in the top ten. The sequenced material came from peripheral blood. These receptor sequences come from a woman of 80 years or more with active or convalescent COVID-19.

The CDR3 protein is CASSRGDRGLDTQYF. The CDR3 DNA reads as TGCGCCAGCAGCCGCGGGGACAGGGGGCTGGATACGCAGTATTTT. The V gene is TRBV4-1, the J gene TRBJ2-3; 12 bases are a match to TRBD1. The CDR3 loop spans 15 amino acids. Germline V gene sequence: CDR1 MGHRA, CDR2 YSYEKL. V dropped 4 bases and J dropped 6; count of bases not matched to a gene: 5.

V gene TRBV9 combines with J gene TRBJ2-2; D is unresolved. Trimming pared 3 bases from V and 1 base from J, leaving 4 bases between. The germline CDR1 and CDR2 sequences are SGDLS and YYNGEE. This CDR3 has 13 amino acids. The CDR3 bases are TGTGCCAGCAGCGGACAGAACACCGGGGAGCTGTTTTTT. Encoded protein: CASSGQNTGELFF.

This chain uses TRBV6-2 or TRBV6-3 with TRBJ1-5; TRBD1 aligns across 7 bases. The CDR3 is 13 residues long. Germline CDR1 reads MNHEY; CDR2 reads SVGEGT. The V and J ends lost 4 bases and 4 bases, in that order; junction bases with no gene match: 1. CDR3 in DNA: TGTGCCAGCAGTTCACAGGGGAATCAGCCCCAGCATTTT. Translating it yields CASSSQGNQPQHF.

The CDR3 bases are TGTGCCAGCAGCCATCCTCAGGGTAGCACAGATACGCAGTATTTT. Translated, it gives CASSHPQGSTDTQYF. The rearrangement uses TRBV7-2 and TRBJ2-3; possibly TRBD1 for D (5 bases). Germline V CDR1 and CDR2: SGHTA, FQGNSA. This CDR3 has 15 residues. The germline V and J ends were trimmed by 5 bases and 0 bases, with 12 bases remaining between them.

The chain couples TRBV6-4 to TRBJ2-3, with D possibly being TRBD1 (6 bases). The V end lost 5 bases, the J end lost 2 bases, and 11 bases lay between the germline ends. The CDR3 covers 14 residues. Germline-derived CDR1 and CDR2 are MRHNA and SNTAGT. The CDR3, as DNA: TGTGCCAGCAGTCGGCAGGGGCTCACAGATACGCAGTATTTT. It specifies CASSRQGLTDTQYF.

In nucleotides, the CDR3 is TGCGCCAGCAGCTTGGTGGCGGGAGGAGACAAGTCCTACGAGCAGTACTTC. This codes for CASSLVAGGDKSYEQYF. The chain has TRBV5-1 and TRBJ2-7, with TRBD2 identical over 8 bases. Per germline, CDR1 SGHRS and CDR2 YFSETQ. The CDR3 is 17 residues long. The junction had 9 bases not matched to a gene; V was cut back by 0 bases and J by 1 base.

This clone was detected only once. The chain employs TRBV4-2 and TRBJ1-2; D might be TRBD1 (6 bases). Germline V gene data show CDR1 as LGHNA and CDR2 as YNFKEQ. V was clipped by 0 bases and J by 2 bases, with 10 bases between them. The CDR3 contains 15 residues. CDR3 in DNA: TGTGCCAGCAGCCAAGATGGGCAGGGGAACTATGGCTACACCTTC. Its translation is CASSQDGQGNYGYTF.

This chain connects TRBV7-8 to TRBJ2-7; perhaps TRBD2 as D (6 bases). The CDR3 loop spans 17 amino acids. Trimming took 2 bases from V and 4 from J, leaving 21 bases between them. Germline V CDR1 and CDR2: SGHVS, FQNEAQ. Here the CDR3 reads CASSLMGHSGMGYEQYF. The CDR3 nucleotides read TGTGCCAGCAGCTTAATGGGGCATAGCGGTATGGGTTACGAGCAGTACTTC.

The chain uses TRBV6-2 or TRBV6-3 and TRBJ2-3, with a tentative D call TRBD1 (6 bases). The CDR3 is 16 residues long. V lost 3 bases to trimming and J lost 6 bases, with 19 bases between them. Germline V lookup: CDR1 MNHEY, CDR2 SVGEGT. This CDR3 reads CASSYGGQGLADTQYF. Here the CDR3 DNA reads TGTGCCAGCAGTTATGGTGGGCAGGGGCTTGCCGATACGCAGTATTTT.

This clone was picked up a small number of times. The chain is built from TRBV11-2 and TRBJ2-1, with 10 bases aligning to TRBD1. The CDR3 is 16 residues long. Germline loops: CDR1 SGHAT, CDR2 FQNNGV. Trimming took 3 bases from V and 5 from J; bases not matched to a gene: 7. CDR3 loop: CASSFDTGTGDNEQFF. For the CDR3, the DNA is TGTGCCAGCAGCTTTGACACCGGGACAGGGGACAATGAGCAGTTCTTC. The full variable domain, with the rest looked up from reference TRBV11-2 and TRBJ2-1, is EAGVAQSPRYKIIEKRQSVAFWCNPISGHATLYWYQQILGQGPKLLIQFQNNGVVDDSQLPKDRFSAERLKGVDSTLKIQPAKLEDSAVYLCASSFDTGTGDNEQFFGPGTRLTVL.

The V call is TRBV2, the J call TRBJ2-2, with D perhaps TRBD1 (5 bases). The V end lost 2 bases, the J end lost 6 bases, and 10 bases lay between the germline ends. This CDR3 is 14 amino acids long. Germline-derived CDR1 and CDR2 are SNHLY and FYNNEI. In nucleotides, the CDR3 is TGTGCCAGCAGTGAACAGGGTCGCGCCGGGGAGCTGTTTTTT. This gives the protein CASSEQGRAGELFF.

The chain uses TRBV5-4 and TRBJ2-2; TRBD2 matches at 10 bases. The CDR3 extends over 17 amino acids. Per germline, CDR1 SGHNT and CDR2 YYREEE (reference sequence). The V and J ends lost 0 bases and 6 bases, in that order; junction bases with no gene match: 8. The CDR3 nucleotides read TGTGCCAGCAGCTTGGAAAGCGGGGGGGCCCGGGCCGGGGAGCTGTTTTTT. This codes for CASSLESGGARAGELFF.

This clone was seen once. The chain couples TRBV4-3 to TRBJ1-2, with 9 bases identical to TRBD1. The CDR3 runs to 16 residues. V shed 0 bases and J 6 bases; nucleotides not matched to a gene: 8. Germline lookup yields CDR1 LGHNA and CDR2 YSLEER. For the CDR3, the DNA is TGCGCCAGCAGCCAAGATCTTGGACAGGGGATCGATGGCTACACCTTC. The encoded protein is CASSQDLGQGIDGYTF.

Only a few counts were recorded for this clone. The chain combines TRBV4-1 with TRBJ1-2; TRBD1 agrees at 9 bases. The germline gives CDR1 MGHRA, CDR2 YSYEKL. J gave up 4 bases and V 0 bases, and 6 bases lay outside the gene matches. The CDR3 contains 16 residues. This chain's CDR3 is CASSQDKSDRGYGYTF. As DNA, the CDR3 is TGCGCCAGCAGCCAAGACAAATCGGACAGGGGCTATGGCTACACCTTC.

This clone has a single count. The chain recombines TRBV5-4 with TRBJ1-2; D perhaps matches TRBD1 (5 bases). Germline V gives CDR1 SGHNT, CDR2 YYREEE (reference sequence). The CDR3 spans 12 residues. The V end lost 4 bases, the J end lost 7 bases, and 11 bases lay between the germline ends. CDR3 in DNA: TGTGCCAGCAGCCTCCACGGGGGTGGCTACACCTTC. Translating gives CASSLHGGGYTF.

The rearrangement joins TRBV28 to TRBJ1-1, with no clear D. CDR3 size: 15 residues. V was shortened by 7 bases and J by 5 bases, with 20 bases between the two germline ends. Germline CDR1 and CDR2: MDHEN and SYDVKM. CDR3 loop: CASTRSRGVRTEAFF. The CDR3 DNA sequence: TGTGCCAGCACACGATCGCGGGGAGTGAGGACTGAAGCTTTCTTT.

The rearrangement links TRBV2 to TRBJ1-2, with D perhaps matching TRBD1 (6 bases). V gave up 6 bases and J gave up 7 bases, with 18 bases separating them. Germline assignment: CDR1 SNHLY and CDR2 FYNNEI. The CDR3 loop spans 14 amino acids. CDR3 region: CASSFGLLGGGYTF. As DNA, the CDR3 is TGTGCCAGCAGCTTCGGGCTCCTAGGGGGTGGCTACACCTTC.